This is a list of T cell receptor beta chains from one sample in a study of T cell changes during pregnancy in multiple sclerosis. Profiling relied on immunoSEQ multiplex PCR, and the TCRdb table lists in-frame clones only, not all of them. The sample includes around 80,000 clones, nearly 95% of them seen just once. The sample was peripheral blood, taken in the second trimester of pregnancy. These receptors all come from a female donor in good health, enrolled as a control in a pregnancy study. CDR3s include the opening cysteine and the closing phenylalanine or tryptophan. The D gene is left open where the match is weak. Part of the rows lack a size; the others show once, few, many or a class for expanded clones.

v_gene,d_gene,j_gene,abundance,CDR3aa,CDR3nt
TRBV5-1,.,TRBJ2-3,.,CASSLEVATDTQYF,TGCGCCAGCAGCTTGGAAGTGGCTACAGATACGCAGTATTTT
TRBV2,TRBD1,TRBJ2-1,.,CATSDRGNEQFF,TGTGCCACCTCGGACAGGGGCAATGAGCAGTTCTTC
TRBV28,.,TRBJ2-5,.,CASSFWAVQETQYF,TGTGCCAGCAGTTTCTGGGCAGTTCAAGAGACCCAGTACTTC
TRBV25-1,.,TRBJ1-4,.,CASSEIGATNEKLFF,TGTGCCAGCAGTGAAATCGGGGCAACTAATGAAAAACTGTTTTTT
TRBV2,.,TRBJ1-6,.,CASSGGESSYNSPLHF,TGTGCCAGCAGTGGTGGTGAGAGCTCCTATAATTCACCCCTCCACTTT
TRBV6-5,TRBD1,TRBJ2-2,.,CASSYRDRADGELFF,TGTGCCAGCAGTTACAGGGACAGGGCGGACGGGGAGCTGTTTTTT
TRBV2,TRBD1,TRBJ1-5,.,CASRHDRGHQPQHF,TGTGCCAGCCGCCATGACAGGGGACATCAGCCCCAGCATTTT
TRBV14,TRBD2,TRBJ2-1,.,CASSRGRSAFNEQFF,TGTGCCAGCAGCCGCGGGAGGTCAGCTTTCAATGAGCAGTTCTTC
TRBV2,TRBD1,TRBJ1-4,medium-sized,CASQGAGEKLFF,TGTGCCAGCCAGGGGGCGGGGGAAAAACTGTTTTTT
TRBV18,TRBD1,TRBJ2-7,.,CASSPSGTGLPEQYF,TGTGCCAGCTCACCCTCCGGGACAGGTTTGCCCGAGCAGTACTTC
TRBV5-4,TRBD2,TRBJ2-3,.,CASSLGLREATDTQYF,TGTGCCAGCAGCTTGGGACTCCGGGAGGCGACAGATACGCAGTATTTT
TRBV6-6,TRBD2,TRBJ2-3,.,CASSPQLAGTTDTQYF,TGTGCCAGCAGCCCCCAACTAGCGGGAACCACAGATACGCAGTATTTT
TRBV28,TRBD2,TRBJ2-2,.,CASSSTGTTRVGELFF,TGTGCCAGCAGTTCGACCGGGACTACTCGCGTCGGGGAGCTGTTTTTT
TRBV30,.,TRBJ1-5,.,CAWSDVRGQPQHF,TGTGCCTGGAGTGACGTACGAGGACAGCCCCAGCATTTT
TRBV6-1,.,TRBJ2-3,once,CASSENGNTPDTQYF,TGTGCCAGCAGTGAGAACGGGAATACGCCAGATACGCAGTATTTT
TRBV5-1,TRBD1,TRBJ2-1,.,CASSFGAGGNRRNEQFF,TGCGCCAGCAGCTTTGGGGCAGGGGGCAATCGGAGGAATGAGCAGTTCTTC
TRBV28,.,TRBJ2-7,.,CASSPAGKGSGEQYF,TGTGCCAGCTCCCCGGCAGGGAAGGGGTCGGGCGAGCAGTACTTC
TRBV7-9,.,TRBJ2-3,once,CASSLYMATYTDTQYF,TGTGCCAGCAGCTTATATATGGCGACATACACAGATACGCAGTATTTT
TRBV7-8,.,TRBJ1-5,.,CASSLVGGGGNQPQHF,TGTGCCAGCAGCTTAGTCGGGGGTGGTGGCAATCAGCCCCAGCATTTT
TRBV7-2,.,TRBJ2-1,.,CASSLGTSRRYNEQFF,TGTGCCAGCAGCTTAGGTACTAGCCGGCGCTACAATGAGCAGTTCTTC
TRBV10-3,TRBD2,TRBJ2-5,.,CAISSGLAGAETQYF,TGTGCCATCAGTAGTGGACTAGCGGGAGCAGAGACCCAGTACTTC
TRBV7-9,TRBD2,TRBJ2-1,.,CASTGTSAWSSYNEQFF,TGTGCCAGCACCGGGACTAGCGCCTGGAGCTCCTACAATGAGCAGTTCTTC
TRBV5-4,.,TRBJ2-1,.,CASSLGVDEQFF,TGTGCCAGCAGCCTCGGGGTCGATGAGCAGTTCTTC
TRBV7-2,TRBD2,TRBJ2-3,.,CASSFLAGSTDTQYF,TGTGCCAGCAGCTTTCTAGCGGGAAGCACAGATACGCAGTATTTT
TRBV18,TRBD1,TRBJ2-7,.,CASSPPGTGATYEQYF,TGTGCCAGCTCACCACCGGGGACAGGGGCGACCTACGAGCAGTACTTC
TRBV2,TRBD2,TRBJ2-3,.,CARGGTSGSPDTQYF,TGTGCCAGGGGGGGGACTAGCGGGAGCCCAGATACGCAGTATTTT
TRBV11-3,TRBD1,TRBJ1-1,.,CASSPSSAGTENTEAFF,TGTGCCAGCAGCCCCTCCTCAGCCGGGACAGAGAACACTGAAGCTTTCTTT
TRBV15,TRBD1,TRBJ2-2,few,CATSRGQSTGELFF,TGTGCCACCAGCAGGGGACAGAGCACCGGGGAGCTGTTTTTT
TRBV28,TRBD2,TRBJ2-7,.,CASSLAPGLAGRYEQYF,TGTGCCAGCAGTTTAGCCCCGGGACTAGCGGGACGCTACGAGCAGTACTTC
TRBV5-1,.,TRBJ2-7,.,CASSLDKYYEQYF,TGCGCCAGCAGCCTCGACAAATACTACGAGCAGTACTTC
TRBV18,TRBD1,TRBJ2-7,.,CASSQGQGGYEQYF,TGTGCCAGCTCTCAAGGACAGGGTGGCTACGAGCAGTACTTC
TRBV18,.,TRBJ1-2,.,CASSPTTANYGYTF,TGTGCCAGCTCACCTACGACAGCGAATTATGGCTACACCTTC
TRBV27,.,TRBJ2-1,.,CASSWSLSAGEQFF,TGTGCCAGCAGTTGGAGCCTATCCGCCGGTGAGCAGTTCTTC
TRBV5-1,TRBD1,TRBJ2-3,once,CASSLPRDRGFRTRDTDTQYF,TGCGCCAGCAGCTTACCGCGGGACAGGGGATTCAGGACTCGAGACACAGATACGCAGTATTTT
TRBV2,.,TRBJ2-5,.,CASRTTQIRETQYF,TGTGCCAGCAGGACAACCCAAATTAGGGAGACCCAGTACTTC
TRBV7-9,.,TRBJ2-7,.,CASSQSPQGPTYEQYF,TGTGCCAGCAGCCAAAGCCCCCAGGGGCCTACCTACGAGCAGTACTTC
TRBV5-8,.,TRBJ1-5,.,CASSLSRGSNQPQHF,TGTGCCAGCAGCTTATCCAGGGGCAGCAATCAGCCCCAGCATTTT
TRBV5-1,TRBD1,TRBJ2-3,.,CASSSAGTGEDTQYF,TGCGCCAGCAGCTCGGCCGGGACAGGGGAGGATACGCAGTATTTT
TRBV7-9,TRBD1,TRBJ1-5,.,CASSLSGTGGNQPQHF,TGCGCCAGCAGCTTATCCGGGACAGGGGGCAATCAGCCCCAGCATTTT
TRBV2,TRBD1,TRBJ1-1,.,CASSRKGGGMNTEAFF,TGTGCCAGCAGTAGGAAAGGGGGCGGAATGAACACTGAAGCTTTCTTT
TRBV19,TRBD1,TRBJ2-4,.,CASSIGPQGAANIQYF,TGTGCCAGTAGTATAGGGCCTCAGGGGGCGGCGAACATTCAGTACTTC
TRBV7-9,.,TRBJ2-1,.,CASSLFTGYNEQFF,TGTGCCAGCAGCCTTTTCACAGGTTACAATGAGCAGTTCTTC
TRBV5-4,TRBD1,TRBJ2-7,.,CASRPDREGRYEQYF,TGTGCCAGCAGACCTGACAGGGAAGGTCGCTACGAGCAGTACTTC
TRBV14,.,TRBJ2-7,.,CASSQRPGVSSYEQYF,TGTGCCAGCAGCCAAAGGCCAGGGGTCTCCTCCTACGAGCAGTACTTC
TRBV10-3,.,TRBJ1-5,.,CAISPSGGAQPQHF,TGTGCCATCAGTCCCTCAGGTGGGGCTCAGCCCCAGCATTTT
TRBV18,TRBD2,TRBJ2-2,once,CASSPTSGTNTGELFF,TGTGCCAGCTCACCGACTAGCGGGACCAACACCGGGGAGCTGTTTTTT
TRBV9,TRBD2,TRBJ2-2,.,CASSVSLAGEALNTGELFF,TGTGCCAGCAGCGTTTCACTAGCGGGAGAGGCATTGAACACCGGGGAGCTGTTTTTT
TRBV29-1,.,TRBJ1-4,.,CSVEDGGWSGEKLFF,TGCAGCGTTGAGGATGGGGGCTGGAGTGGTGAAAAACTGTTTTTT
TRBV5-1,.,TRBJ2-7,.,CASSLPGYEQYF,TGCGCCAGCAGCTTGCCCGGGTACGAGCAGTACTTC
TRBV9,.,TRBJ2-1,.,CASSVGQDEQFF,TGTGCCAGCAGCGTAGGACAGGATGAGCAGTTCTTC
TRBV28,.,TRBJ1-1,.,CASSPSSRARGMNTEAFF,TGTGCCAGCAGTCCTTCTAGTCGGGCTCGGGGGATGAACACTGAAGCTTTCTTT
TRBV5-1,.,TRBJ1-4,.,CASSLEGLNEKLFF,TGCGCCAGCAGCTTGGAGGGGTTAAATGAAAAACTGTTTTTT
TRBV19,.,TRBJ2-7,once,CASTGTGGTYEQYF,TGTGCCAGTACAGGAACCGGGGGTACCTACGAGCAGTACTTC
TRBV6-5,TRBD2,TRBJ2-7,.,CASSPSGGSFYEQYF,TGTGCCAGCAGTCCGTCAGGCGGGAGTTTCTACGAGCAGTACTTC
TRBV6-5,.,TRBJ1-2,few,CASSDDPRGRRGYTF,TGTGCCAGCAGCGACGACCCCAGGGGCCGACGCGGCTACACCTTC
TRBV6-1,.,TRBJ1-1,few,CASSDAVEGAEAFF,TGTGCCAGCAGTGACGCGGTCGAAGGGGCTGAAGCTTTCTTT
TRBV21-1,.,TRBJ2-7,.,CASSKGVIRDRNYYEQYF,TGTGCCAGCAGCAAAGGGGTAATAAGGGACAGAAACTACTACGAGCAGTACTTC
TRBV5-1,TRBD2,TRBJ2-3,.,CASSFGAGGGSTDTQYF,TGCGCCAGCAGCTTCGGGGCTGGGGGAGGGAGCACAGATACGCAGTATTTT
TRBV5-1,.,TRBJ2-1,.,CATQEGGSYNEQFF,TGCGCCACCCAAGAGGGAGGCTCCTACAATGAGCAGTTCTTC